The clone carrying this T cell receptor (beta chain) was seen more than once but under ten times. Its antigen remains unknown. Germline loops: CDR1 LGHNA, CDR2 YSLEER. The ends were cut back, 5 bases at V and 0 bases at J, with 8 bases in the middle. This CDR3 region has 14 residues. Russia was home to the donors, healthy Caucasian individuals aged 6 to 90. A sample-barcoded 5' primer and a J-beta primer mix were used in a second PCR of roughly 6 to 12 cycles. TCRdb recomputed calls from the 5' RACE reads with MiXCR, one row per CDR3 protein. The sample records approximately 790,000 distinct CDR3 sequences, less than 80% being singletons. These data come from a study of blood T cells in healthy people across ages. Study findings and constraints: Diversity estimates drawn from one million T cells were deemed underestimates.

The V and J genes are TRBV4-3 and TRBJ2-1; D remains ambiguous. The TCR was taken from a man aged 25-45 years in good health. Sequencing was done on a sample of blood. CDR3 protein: CASSVMGSYNEQFF. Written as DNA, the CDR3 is TGCGCCAGCAGCGTTATGGGCTCCTACAATGAGCAGTTCTTC.